This TCR beta chain derives from a study of T-cell memory formation after mild COVID-19. Trimming cost V 3 bases and J 2 bases; bases outside gene matches: 3. Germline V gives CDR1 SGHRS, CDR2 YFSETQ. This CDR3 is built from 14 residues. Each CDR3 protein gets one entry after TCRdb re-called the 5' RACE reads with MiXCR. The sample consists of 180,000 or so distinct CDR3 sequences, under 14% of them appearing once. Study-wide results and limits: CD4+ bias marked clones expanding day 15 to 37, unlike balanced contracting clones. Contracting CD4+ clones sat mainly in CM and EM; CD8+ in EMRA. The finding that pre-infection memory included some responding clones suggested that cross-reactive memory joined.

To note about this clonotype: The target antigen is unknown.

What was sequenced was PBMCs or a T cell subset sorted from them (not recorded which). This TCR came from a man aged 18-30 years who had mild COVID-19 (a few samples of this study predate the infection). Cell type and time point are not known. The chain joins TRBV5-1 to TRBJ2-3, with TRBD1 matching 7 bases. CDR3 DNA: TGCGCCAGCAGCTCAGACAGGGCCACAGATACGCAGTATTTT. This encodes CASSSDRATDTQYF.